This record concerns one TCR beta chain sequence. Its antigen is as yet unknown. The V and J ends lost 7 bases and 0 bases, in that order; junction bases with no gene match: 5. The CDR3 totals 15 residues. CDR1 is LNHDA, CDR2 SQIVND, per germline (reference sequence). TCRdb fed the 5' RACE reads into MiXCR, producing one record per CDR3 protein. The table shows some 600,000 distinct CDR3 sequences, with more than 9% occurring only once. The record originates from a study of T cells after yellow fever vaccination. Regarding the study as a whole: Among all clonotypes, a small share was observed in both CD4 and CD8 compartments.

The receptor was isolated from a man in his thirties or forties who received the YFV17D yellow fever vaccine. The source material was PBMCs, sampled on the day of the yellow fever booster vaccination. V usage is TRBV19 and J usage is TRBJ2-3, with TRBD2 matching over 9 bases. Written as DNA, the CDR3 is TGTGCCAGTACCTCCACTAGCGGGAGCACAGATACGCAGTATTTT. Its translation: CASTSTSGSTDTQYF.